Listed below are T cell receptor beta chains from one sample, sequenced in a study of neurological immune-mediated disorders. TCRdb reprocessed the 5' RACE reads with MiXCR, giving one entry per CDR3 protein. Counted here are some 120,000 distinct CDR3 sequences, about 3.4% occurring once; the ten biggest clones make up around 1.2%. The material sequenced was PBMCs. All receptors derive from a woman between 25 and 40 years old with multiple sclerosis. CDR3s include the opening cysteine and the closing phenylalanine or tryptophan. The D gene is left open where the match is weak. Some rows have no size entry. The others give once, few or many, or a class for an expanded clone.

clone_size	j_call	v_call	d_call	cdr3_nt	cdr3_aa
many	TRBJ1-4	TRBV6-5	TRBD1	TGTGCCAGCAGTTACTCACAGGGGGCAACTAATGAAAAACTGTTTTTT	CASSYSQGATNEKLFF
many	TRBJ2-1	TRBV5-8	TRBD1	TGTGCCAGCAGCGAAGACGGGACAGGCTCCTACAATGAGCAGTTCTTC	CASSEDGTGSYNEQFF
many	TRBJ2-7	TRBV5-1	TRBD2	TGCGCCAGTAAGACTAGCGGAAACTACGAGCAGTACTTC	CASKTSGNYEQYF
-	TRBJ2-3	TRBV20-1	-	TGCAGTGCTAGAGGCTGGACAGCTAGCACAGATACGCAGTATTTT	CSARGWTASTDTQYF
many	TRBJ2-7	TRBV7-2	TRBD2	TGTGCCAGCAGCTTCGGACTAGCGGGAAACGAGCAGTACTTC	CASSFGLAGNEQYF
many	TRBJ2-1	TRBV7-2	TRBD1	TGTGCCAGCAGATTGACAGGGGACAATGAGCAGTTCTTC	CASRLTGDNEQFF
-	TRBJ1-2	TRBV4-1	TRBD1	TGCGCCAGCAGCCCCCGGGACAGGGCTGGATATGGCTACACCTTC	CASSPRDRAGYGYTF
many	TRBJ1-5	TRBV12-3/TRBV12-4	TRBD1	TGTGCCAGCTCCAGGGGGAGGAATCAGCCCCAGCATTTT	CASSRGRNQPQHF
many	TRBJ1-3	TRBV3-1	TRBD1	TGTGCCAGCAGCCCGCAACAGGGGGTCAGAAACACCATATATTTT	CASSPQQGVRNTIYF
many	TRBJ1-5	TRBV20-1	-	TGCAGTGCTTACAGACAGGATAATCAGCCCCAGCATTTT	CSAYRQDNQPQHF
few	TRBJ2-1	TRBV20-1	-	TGCAGTGCTAGAGATCTAGCTGGGCTCTCCTACAATGAGCAGTTCTTC	CSARDLAGLSYNEQFF
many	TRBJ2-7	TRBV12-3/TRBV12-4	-	TGTGCCAGCAGTTTATCCCCAGACTATGAGCAGTACTTC	CASSLSPDYEQYF
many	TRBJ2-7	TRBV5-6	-	TGTGCCAGCAGCCATATTCAGGGTTCCCGGGAGCAGTACTTC	CASSHIQGSREQYF
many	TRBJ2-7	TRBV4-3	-	TGCGCCAGCAGCCGCAGCTCCCCTGGCGCCAACTCCTACGAGCAGTACTTC	CASSRSSPGANSYEQYF
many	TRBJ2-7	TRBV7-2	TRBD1	TGTGCCAGCAGCCCCGGACAGGGCGGCTACGAGCAGTACTTC	CASSPGQGGYEQYF
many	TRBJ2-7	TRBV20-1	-	TGCAGTGCTAGAGATCAGGCAGGAACCCCCTACGAGCAGTACTTC	CSARDQAGTPYEQYF
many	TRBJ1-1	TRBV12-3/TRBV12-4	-	TGTGCCAGCAGCCCCCACGGGGTCGCTGAAGCTTTCTTT	CASSPHGVAEAFF
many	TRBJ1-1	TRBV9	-	TGTGCCAGCAGCGTAGATCTGGGCGACACTGAAGCTTTCTTT	CASSVDLGDTEAFF
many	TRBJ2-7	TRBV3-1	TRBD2	TGTGCCAGCAGCCAAGGATGGGGCGGGGGAGAGCAGTACTTC	CASSQGWGGGEQYF
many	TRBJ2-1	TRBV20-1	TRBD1	TGCAGTGCTAGAGATCGTTACAGGGGTCTGAATGAGCAGTTCTTC	CSARDRYRGLNEQFF
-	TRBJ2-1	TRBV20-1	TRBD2	TGCAGTGCTATAGGGACTAGCGGGAAGATCTACAATGAGCAGTTCTTC	CSAIGTSGKIYNEQFF
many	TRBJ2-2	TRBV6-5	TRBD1	TGTGCCAGCAGTGGGGACAGGGGGCTTCGGAGGACCGGGGAGCTGTTTTTT	CASSGDRGLRRTGELFF
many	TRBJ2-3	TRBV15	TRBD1	TGTGCCACCCGGGACAGCCCAAACACAGATACGCAGTATTTT	CATRDSPNTDTQYF
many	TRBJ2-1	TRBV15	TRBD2	TGTGCCACCAGCACCCGGACTAGCGGGAGTGGTGAGCAGTTCTTC	CATSTRTSGSGEQFF
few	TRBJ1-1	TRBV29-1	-	TGCAGCGTCCTGATGAACACTGAAGCTTTCTTT	CSVLMNTEAFF
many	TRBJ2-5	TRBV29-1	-	TGCAGCGTTGTCCGACGAATAGCACAAGAGACCCAGTACTTC	CSVVRRIAQETQYF
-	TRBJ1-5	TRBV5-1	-	TGCGCCAGCAGCTTGGGGGATAGCAATCAGCACCAGCATTTT	CASSLGDSNQHQHF
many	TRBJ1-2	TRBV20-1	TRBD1	TGCAGTGCTAGAGTGAATCCGGGACAGGGAAGAGGAAACTATGGCTACACCTTC	CSARVNPGQGRGNYGYTF
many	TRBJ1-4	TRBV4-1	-	TGCGCCAGCAGCCAAGATGACAAGAGTGGTGAAAAACTGTTTTTT	CASSQDDKSGEKLFF
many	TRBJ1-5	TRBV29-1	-	TGCAGCGTTGGGGATCAGCCCCAGCATTTT	CSVGDQPQHF
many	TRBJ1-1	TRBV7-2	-	TGTGCCAGCAGCTACAGGGAGGACACTGAAGCTTTCTTT	CASSYREDTEAFF
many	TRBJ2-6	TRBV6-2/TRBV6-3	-	TGTGCCAGCAGGGGAAACGTCCTGACTTTC	CASRGNVLTF
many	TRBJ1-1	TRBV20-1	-	TGCAGTGCCCTTTGGCCCGGTGAGGTTGAAGCTTTCTTT	CSALWPGEVEAFF
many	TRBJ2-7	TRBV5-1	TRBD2	TGCGCCAGCAGGAAGAACAGCGGGAGAGGCTACGAGCAGTACTTC	CASRKNSGRGYEQYF
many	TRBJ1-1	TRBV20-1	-	TGCAGTGCTAGAGATCGGGGGTTGTACACTGAAGCTTTCTTT	CSARDRGLYTEAFF
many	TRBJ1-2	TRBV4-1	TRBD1	TGCGCCAGTTTAAAGGGAGAAGACAGGGCCTCCGCCTCGTTGAGCTACACCTTC	CASLKGEDRASASLSYTF
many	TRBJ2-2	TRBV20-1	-	TGCAGTGCTAGACCCGGGGTCGGGGAGCTGTTTTTT	CSARPGVGELFF
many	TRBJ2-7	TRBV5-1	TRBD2	TGCGCCAGCAGCTCGGGACTAGCCTACGAGCAGTACTTC	CASSSGLAYEQYF
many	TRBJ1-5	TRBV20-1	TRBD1	TGCAGTGCTAGATACCTGACAGGGGGCGTGTCCCAGCATTTT	CSARYLTGGVSQHF